This T cell receptor (beta chain) is from a study of regulatory T cells in long-lasting Graves disease. Arm-PCR of CDR3 regions and iRepertoire HTBI primers were the basis on which TCR beta libraries were built. TCRdb processed the multiplex PCR reads anew with MiXCR; each CDR3 protein has one entry. Among about 440,000 distinct CDR3 sequences listed, approximately 15% were seen once. Details on this clonotype: What it binds is unknown. At one of its ends the junction is not consistent with the germline gene, which may arise from a read error.

Time point of the sample: newly diagnosed GD, antithyroid drugs for less than 3 months. Extracted RNA from PBMCs served as the source of the TCR library. American Thyroid Association guidelines defined Graves' disease diagnosis. The CDR3 length is 15 residues. Germline V lookup: CDR1 MNHNS, CDR2 SASEGT. Overall study findings and caveats: More public clonotypes were shared by persistent patients (about 2,700) than by new patients (roughly 930).

The same specimen was also included in a second study, on T cells in Graves' hyperthyroidism and ophthalmopathy. That work adds: Across 18 months, stable Graves' hyperthyroidism was marked by no progression to ophthalmopathy. Newly diagnosed hyperthyroidism patients aged 18 to 65 years had disease lasting under 2 months.

Sequenced material: peripheral blood mononuclear cells (PBMCs), taken at new diagnosis, from a patient treated with antithyroid drugs. The V gene is TRBV6-1, the J gene TRBJ2-1; 11 nucleotides agree with TRBD2. The TCR comes from a woman in her 30s with Graves disease. DNA of the CDR3: TGTGCCAGCAGTGAACAAGTGGCTAGCGGGAGGTTTCGGATCTTC. As protein: CASSEQVASGRFRIF.